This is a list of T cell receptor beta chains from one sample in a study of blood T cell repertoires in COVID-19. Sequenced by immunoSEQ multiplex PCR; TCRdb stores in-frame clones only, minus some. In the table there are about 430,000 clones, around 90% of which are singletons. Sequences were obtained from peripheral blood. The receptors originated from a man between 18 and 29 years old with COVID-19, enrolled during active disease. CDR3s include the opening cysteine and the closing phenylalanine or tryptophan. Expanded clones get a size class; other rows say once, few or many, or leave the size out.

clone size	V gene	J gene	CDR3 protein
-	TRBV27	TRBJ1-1	CASSLGAGLTEAFF
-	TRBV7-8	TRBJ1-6	CASSYRVLYSPLHF
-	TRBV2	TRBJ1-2	CASSLVTGDYGYTF
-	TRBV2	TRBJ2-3	CASITSGRPDTQYF
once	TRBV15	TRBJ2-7	CATSRDRGPYEQYF
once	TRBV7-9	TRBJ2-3	CASSLVAGDFTDTQYF
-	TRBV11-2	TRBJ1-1	CASSLGRGLGNTEAFF
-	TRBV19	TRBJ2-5	CASKRGVSGETQYF
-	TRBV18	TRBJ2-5	CATKRQGEGETQYF
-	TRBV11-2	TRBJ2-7	CASSFFGGYYEQYF
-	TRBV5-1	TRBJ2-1	CASTDTGGSYNEQFF
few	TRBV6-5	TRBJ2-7	CASSYGGNYEQYF
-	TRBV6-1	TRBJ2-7	CASSERHPYEQYF
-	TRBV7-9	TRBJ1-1	CASSSPGQRVNTEAFF
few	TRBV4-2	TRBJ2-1	CASSQDYYLAAGGNEQFF
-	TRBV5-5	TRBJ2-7	CASSLGPLLTRGYF
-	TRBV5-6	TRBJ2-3	CASSSPRGSGGTDTQYF
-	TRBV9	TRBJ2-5	CASSPGWAGARQETQYF
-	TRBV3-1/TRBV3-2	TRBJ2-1	CASSQASVAGGSYNEQFF
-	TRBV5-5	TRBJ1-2	CASSIDGQTANYGYTF
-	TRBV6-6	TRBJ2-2	CASSPITSGGAGELFF
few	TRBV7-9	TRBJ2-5	CASSSWDIQETQYF
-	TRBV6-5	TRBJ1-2	CASTTGVGSAGYTF
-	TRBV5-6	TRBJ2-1	CASSFLAGVNEQFF
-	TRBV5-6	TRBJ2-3	CASSLGGLPTSSTDTQYF
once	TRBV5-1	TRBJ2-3	CASRPTGGLTDTQYF
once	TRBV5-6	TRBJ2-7	CASSLGSVYEQYF
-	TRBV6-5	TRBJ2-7	CASSQTGVGEQYF
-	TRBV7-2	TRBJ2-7	CASSLAGPYEQYF
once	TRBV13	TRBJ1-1	CASSSGTGNTEAFF
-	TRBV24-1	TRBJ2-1	CATSEGGTGYNEQFF
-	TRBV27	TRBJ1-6	CASRRQQGHNSPLHF
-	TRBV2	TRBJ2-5	CASRAGDGETQYF
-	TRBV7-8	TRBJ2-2	CASSLAWPPLAGPMGELFF
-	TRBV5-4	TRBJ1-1	CASSFGGIGAFF
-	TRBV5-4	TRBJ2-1	CASSQGAGGTGNEQFF
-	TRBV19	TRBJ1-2	CASHWTGGNYGYTF
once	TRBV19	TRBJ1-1	CASSSHRGNSMNTEAFF
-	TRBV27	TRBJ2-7	CASSLKPGQGPNEQYF
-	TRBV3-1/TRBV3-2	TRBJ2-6	CASSDDRAGANVLTF
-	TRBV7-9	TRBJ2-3	CASSLGTSLRTDTQYF
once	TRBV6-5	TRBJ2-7	CASSHGIYEQYF
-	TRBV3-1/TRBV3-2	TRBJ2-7	CASSPEEENYEQYF
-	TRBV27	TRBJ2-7	CASRPGLDTYEQYF
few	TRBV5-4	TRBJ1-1	CASSGQNTEAFF
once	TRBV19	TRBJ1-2	CASSVGQAGYTF
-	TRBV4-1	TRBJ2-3	CASRRVAGSTDTQYF
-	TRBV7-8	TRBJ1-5	CASSVGGGNQPQHF
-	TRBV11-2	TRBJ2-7	CASSLDSGQSSYEQYF
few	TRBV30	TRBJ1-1	CAWTSMTGAFF
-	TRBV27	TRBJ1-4	CASSPTGVANEKLFF
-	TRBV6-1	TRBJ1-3	CASSGVGGASSGNTIYF
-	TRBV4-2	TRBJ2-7	CASSQEPKTGYNYEQYF
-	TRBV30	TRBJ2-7	CAWNPGQGGYEQYF
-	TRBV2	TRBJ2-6	CASSVSSSGANVLTF
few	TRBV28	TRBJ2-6	CASSLRRVSRDRPLASGANVLTF
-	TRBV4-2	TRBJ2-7	CASSLQSDGLVYEQYF
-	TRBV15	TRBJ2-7	CATSPQTGYEQYF
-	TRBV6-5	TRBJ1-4	CASSRGQDNEKLFF